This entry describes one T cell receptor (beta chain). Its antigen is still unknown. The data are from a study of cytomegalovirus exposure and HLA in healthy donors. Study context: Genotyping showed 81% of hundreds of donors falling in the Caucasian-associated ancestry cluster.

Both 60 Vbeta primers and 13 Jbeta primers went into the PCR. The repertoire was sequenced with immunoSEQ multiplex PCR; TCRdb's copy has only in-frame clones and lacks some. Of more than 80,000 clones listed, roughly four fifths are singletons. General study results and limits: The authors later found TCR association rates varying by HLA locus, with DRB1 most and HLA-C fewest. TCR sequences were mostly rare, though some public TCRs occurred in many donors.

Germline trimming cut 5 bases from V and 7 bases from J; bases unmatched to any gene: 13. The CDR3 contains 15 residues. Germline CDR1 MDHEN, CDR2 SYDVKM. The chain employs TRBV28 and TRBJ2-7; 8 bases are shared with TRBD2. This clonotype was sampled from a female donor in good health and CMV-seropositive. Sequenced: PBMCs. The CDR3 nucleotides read TGTGCCAGCAGTCTACCCCCAGCGGGAGCGGGGGAGCAGTACTTC. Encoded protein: CASSLPPAGAGEQYF.